This T cell receptor (beta chain) derives from a study of neoadjuvant nivolumab and ipilimumab in lung cancer. As for the study in general: Patients got nivolumab 3 mg/kg on days 1, 15 and 29; combination added ipilimumab 1 mg/kg day 1.

Study-wide results and limits: From pretherapy to surgery, tumor richness and clonality rose with dual therapy.

Profiling relied on immunoSEQ multiplex PCR, and the TCRdb table lists in-frame clones only, not all of them. The table has 20,000 or so clones, under 80% seen once; the top ten hold about 6.6%. The J segment lost 5 bases and the V segment lost 9 bases, leaving 4 bases of the junction unmatched. This CDR3 spans 12 amino acids. CDR1 is MGHDK, CDR2 SYGVNS, per germline. This clone was counted between two and nine times. The antigen is unknown. The clonotype was recovered from an adult with non-small cell lung cancer. The material was tumor tissue, obtained after neoadjuvant nivolumab, alone or with ipilimumab, at or shortly before surgery. The rearrangement joins TRBV25-1 to TRBJ2-5; 9 positions match TRBD1. The CDR3 sequence: CASTGQGETQYF. As DNA, the CDR3 is TGTGCCAGTACCGGACAGGGGGAGACCCAGTACTTC.